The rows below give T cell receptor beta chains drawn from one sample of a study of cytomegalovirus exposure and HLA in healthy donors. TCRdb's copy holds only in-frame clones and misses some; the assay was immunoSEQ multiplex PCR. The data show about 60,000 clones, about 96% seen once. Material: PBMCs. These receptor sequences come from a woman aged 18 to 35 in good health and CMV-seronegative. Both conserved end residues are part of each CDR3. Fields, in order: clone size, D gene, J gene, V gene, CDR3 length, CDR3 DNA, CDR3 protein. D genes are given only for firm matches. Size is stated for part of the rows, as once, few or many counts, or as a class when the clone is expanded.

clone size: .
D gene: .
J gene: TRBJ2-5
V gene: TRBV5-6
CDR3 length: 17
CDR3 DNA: TGTGCCAGCAGGCGGGGATTTAGGGCCGCAGGGCGGGAGACCCAGTACTTC
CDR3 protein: CASRRGFRAAGRETQYF

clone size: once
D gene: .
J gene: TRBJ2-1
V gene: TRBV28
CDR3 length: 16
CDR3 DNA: TGTGCCAGCAGTTTTGTGGTAGGGGGTTTGCAGGGTGAGCAGTTCTTC
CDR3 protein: CASSFVVGGLQGEQFF

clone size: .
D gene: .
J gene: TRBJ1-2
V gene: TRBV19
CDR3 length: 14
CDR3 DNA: TGTGCCAGTGCCTCAGGGGAGGGGAACTATGGCTACACCTTC
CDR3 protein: CASASGEGNYGYTF

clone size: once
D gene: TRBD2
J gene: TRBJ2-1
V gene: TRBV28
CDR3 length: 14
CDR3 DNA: TGTGCCAGCAGGACGCTAGCGGGAAACAATGAGCAGTTCTTC
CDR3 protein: CASRTLAGNNEQFF

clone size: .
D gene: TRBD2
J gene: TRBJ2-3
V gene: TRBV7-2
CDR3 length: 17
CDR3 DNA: TGTGCCAGCAGCAAAAACCCTAGCGGAGTTAGCACAGATACGCAGTATTTT
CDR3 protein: CASSKNPSGVSTDTQYF

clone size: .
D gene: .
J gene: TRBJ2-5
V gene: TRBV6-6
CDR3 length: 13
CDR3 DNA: TGTGCCAGCAGACTACCGGGGCAAGAGACCCAGTACTTC
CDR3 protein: CASRLPGQETQYF

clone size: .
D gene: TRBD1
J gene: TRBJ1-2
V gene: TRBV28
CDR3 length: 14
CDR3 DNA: TGTGCCAGCAGTTCGACAGGGACCCTCTATGGCTACACCTTC
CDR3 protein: CASSSTGTLYGYTF

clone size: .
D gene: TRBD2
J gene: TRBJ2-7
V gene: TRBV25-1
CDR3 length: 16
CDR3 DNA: TGTGCCAGCAGTGACCCCACTAGCGGTGGCTCCTACGAGCAGTACTTC
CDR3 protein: CASSDPTSGGSYEQYF

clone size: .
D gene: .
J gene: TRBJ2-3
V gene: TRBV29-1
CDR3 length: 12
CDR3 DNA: TGCAGCGTGGGCTATGGCACAGATACGCAGTATTTT
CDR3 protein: CSVGYGTDTQYF

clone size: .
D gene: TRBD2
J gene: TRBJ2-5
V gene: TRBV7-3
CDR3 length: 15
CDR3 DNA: TGTGCCAGCAGCTCCGGACTAGCGGGGGGGGAGACCCAGTACTTC
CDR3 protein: CASSSGLAGGETQYF

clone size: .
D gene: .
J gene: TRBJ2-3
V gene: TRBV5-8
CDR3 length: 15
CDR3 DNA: TGTGCCAGCAGCTCCAGGACAAGGGGGAGAGGTACGCAGTATTTT
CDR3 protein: CASSSRTRGRGTQYF

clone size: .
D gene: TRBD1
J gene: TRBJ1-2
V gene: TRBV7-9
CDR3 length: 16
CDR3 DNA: TGTGCCAGCAGCTTAGGGACAGGGGCGCCTAACTATGGCTACACCTTC
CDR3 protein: CASSLGTGAPNYGYTF

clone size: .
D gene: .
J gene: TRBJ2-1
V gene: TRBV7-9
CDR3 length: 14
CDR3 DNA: TGTGCCAGCAAGAACACGGGGGGCCACAATGAGCAGTTCTTC
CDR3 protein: CASKNTGGHNEQFF

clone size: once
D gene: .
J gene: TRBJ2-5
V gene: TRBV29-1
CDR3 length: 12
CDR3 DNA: TGCAGCGTTGAGGGCACTGAAGAGACCCAGTACTTC
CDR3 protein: CSVEGTEETQYF

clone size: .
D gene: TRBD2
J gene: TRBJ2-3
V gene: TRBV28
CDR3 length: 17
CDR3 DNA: TGTGCCAGCAGTTCTGAGACTAGCGGAGAGTGGGCAGATACGCAGTATTTT
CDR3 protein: CASSSETSGEWADTQYF

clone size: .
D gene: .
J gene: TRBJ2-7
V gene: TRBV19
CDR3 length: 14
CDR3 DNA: TGTGCCAGTAGTATAGGGGCCGGAACCTACGAGCAGTACTTC
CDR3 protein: CASSIGAGTYEQYF

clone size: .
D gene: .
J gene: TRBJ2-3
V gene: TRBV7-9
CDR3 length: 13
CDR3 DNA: TGTGCCAGCGGAGACTTTGTCACAGATACGCAGTATTTT
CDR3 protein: CASGDFVTDTQYF

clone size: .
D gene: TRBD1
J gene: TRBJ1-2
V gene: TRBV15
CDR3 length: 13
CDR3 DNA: TGTGCCACCAGCAGATCGGACAGGTCGATCTACACCTTC
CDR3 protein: CATSRSDRSIYTF

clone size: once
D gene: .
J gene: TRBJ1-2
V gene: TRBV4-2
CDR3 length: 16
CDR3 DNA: TGTGCCAGCAGCCCAGTTCCTGGGGGCGCATCCTATGGCTACACCTTC
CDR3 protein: CASSPVPGGASYGYTF

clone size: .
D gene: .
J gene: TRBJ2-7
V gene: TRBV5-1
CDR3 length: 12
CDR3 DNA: TGCGCCAGCAGCCCCGGACTCTACGAGCAGTACTTC
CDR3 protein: CASSPGLYEQYF

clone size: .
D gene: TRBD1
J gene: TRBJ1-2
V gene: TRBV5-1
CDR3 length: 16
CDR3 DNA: TGCGCCAGCAGCTTGGGCGGGACAGTACAATCAAATGGCTACACCTTC
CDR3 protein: CASSLGGTVQSNGYTF

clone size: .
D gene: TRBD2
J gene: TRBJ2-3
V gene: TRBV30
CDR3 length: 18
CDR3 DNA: TGTGCCTGGAGAGGGGGGACTAGCGGGCCCACACACACCGATACGCAGTATTTT
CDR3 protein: CAWRGGTSGPTHTDTQYF

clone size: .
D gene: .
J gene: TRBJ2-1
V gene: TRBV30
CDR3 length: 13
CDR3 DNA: TGTGCCTGGGGGTCGGAGGTTTACAATGAGCAGTTCTTC
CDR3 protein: CAWGSEVYNEQFF

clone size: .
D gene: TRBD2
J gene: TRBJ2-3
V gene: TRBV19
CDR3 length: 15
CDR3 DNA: TGTGCCAGTAGTATGAGGCTAGCGGACACAGATACGCAGTATTTT
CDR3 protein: CASSMRLADTDTQYF